The clone carrying this T cell receptor (beta chain) has just a few counts. Its antigen is not known. This sample was taken from a study of T cell repertoires in cytomegalovirus infection. Study-wide findings and caveats: The ex vivo response showed dominance by HLA-C-restricted CMV-specific TCR beta clonotypes. Carriers of CMV and the relevant HLA type were discriminated by public TCR beta frequency.

Each CDR3 protein gets one entry after TCRdb re-called the reads with MiXCR. The data show approximately 910,000 distinct CDR3 sequences, roughly 31% seen once. This receptor was obtained from a human donor in good health (CMV status not recorded). Some clones in this sample may be carry-over from other donors' samples. This specimen consisted of cultured CD8+ T cells from PBMCs, obtained from culture after CMV antigen stimulation.

CDR3 DNA: TGTGCTAGTGGTTTGCTTCCGTCCTACAATGAGCAGTTCTTC. Protein product: CASGLLPSYNEQFF. The rearrangement uses TRBV12-5 and TRBJ2-1; D unclear. V lost 2 bases, J lost 1 base, and 6 bases lay in between. Germline CDR1 and CDR2: LGHNT and FRNRAP. The length of the CDR3 is 14 residues.